This T cell receptor (beta chain) is from a study of cytomegalovirus exposure and HLA in healthy donors. The PCR was carried out with 60 Vbeta primers and 13 Jbeta primers. Sequencing used immunoSEQ multiplex PCR; TCRdb keeps in-frame clones, though not all of them. The sample consists of 200,000 to 300,000 clones, just under 80% of them appearing once. Deletions cut 7 bases from V and 4 bases from J, with 17 bases between. Germline CDR1 MNHNY, CDR2 SVGAGI (reference sequence). The CDR3 runs 15 residues. The sample comprised PBMCs. This sequence originates from a boy between 10 and 17 years old in good health and CMV-seronegative. The rearrangement uses TRBV6-6 and TRBJ1-5; possible D gene TRBD1, 5 bases. CDR3 amino acids: CASTPEGQPNQPQHF. The CDR3 region has the DNA TGTGCCAGCACCCCGGAGGGGCAGCCAAATCAGCCCCAGCATTTT.